Detailed here is one TCR beta chain. The antigen remains unidentified. Germline is not matched at one junction end, which may reflect a read error. The data are from a study of breast tumors, draining lymph nodes, adjacent tissues. Breast cancer patients provided tissue from their axillary draining lymph nodes. This CDR3 region has 15 residues. The germline V gene encodes CDR1 SGHKS and CDR2 YYEKEE (reference sequence). Study-level points and caveats: The data were judged consistent with most tumor T cells coming from lymph node and expanding in tumor. Tumor TCR diversity was below lymph nodes but above nontumor tissue.

TCRdb recomputed calls from the multiplex PCR reads with MiXCR, one row per CDR3 protein. The table lists more than 200,000 distinct CDR3 sequences, about 34% of them singletons. Sequencing was carried out using axillary lymph node tissue. This clonotype was obtained from a female donor with breast cancer. Some clones in this sample may be carry-over from other donors' samples. This sequence joins TRBV5-5 and TRBJ1-6; D unresolved. The CDR3 nucleotides read TGCGCCACCAGCTTGACGCCACATAGGCTGTCACCCCTCCACTTT. It translates to CATSLTPHRLSPLHF.